The next 25 T cell receptor beta chains were all read from a single sample in a study of T cell repertoires in cytomegalovirus infection. MiXCR, applied by TCRdb to the reads, yields one record per CDR3 protein. Among a few hundred thousand distinct CDR3 sequences listed, 17% were seen once. The sample comprised CD8+ T cells from PBMCs. The receptor set was obtained from a human donor in good health (CMV status not recorded). Some clones in this sample may be carry-over from other donors' samples.

The table lists this clonotype with many counts. The rearrangement uses TRBV11-1 and TRBJ2-7; D is unresolved. The germline V gene encodes CDR1 SGHAT and CDR2 FQDESV (reference sequence). Trimming removed 5 bases from V and 2 bases from J, with 10 bases in between. This CDR3 has 13 amino acids. CDR3 bases: TGTGCCAGCAGCGAAACACAGACCTACGAGCAGTACTTC. It yields the protein CASSETQTYEQYF.

There are many counts of this clonotype. CDR3 nucleotides: TGTGCCAGCAGGCCTCACGGGACAGAGAACACTGAAGCTTTCTTT. Its protein is CASRPHGTENTEAFF. V gene TRBV6-1 combines with J gene TRBJ1-1; 7 bases are a match to TRBD1. The germline CDR1 and CDR2 sequences are MNHNS and SASEGT. This CDR3 has 15 residues. V was pared by 6 bases and J by 1 base, with 8 bases of the junction left unmatched.

This clonotype was seen only once. A read error may be the cause here, since a much bigger clone is one base away. The chain employs TRBV5-6 and TRBJ1-1; no reliable D call. This CDR3 has 14 residues. Germline CDR1 reads SGHDT; CDR2 reads YYEEEE. With 0 bases removed from V and 3 bases from J, the gap between germline ends came to 9 bases. The DNA of the CDR3 is TGTGCCAGCAGCTTGGGGCATTCGTACACTGAAGCTTTCTTT. Amino acids: CASSLGHSYTEAFF.

This sequence joins TRBV25-1 and TRBJ2-7, with no clear D. The CDR3 contains 14 residues. V shed 1 base and J shed 2 bases, with 9 bases lying between them. Looked up from germline, CDR1 is MGHDK and CDR2 is SYGVNS. This CDR3 reads CASSEFSTTYEQYF. CDR3 nucleotide sequence: TGTGCCAGCAGTGAATTCAGTACCACCTACGAGCAGTACTTC.

This clonotype has ten or more counts. The V and J genes are TRBV7-9 and TRBJ2-4, with D possibly called TRBD1 or TRBD2 (6 bases each). Per germline, CDR1 SEHNR and CDR2 FQNEAQ (reference sequence). Trimming took 5 bases from V and 6 from J, leaving 11 bases between them. CDR3 length equals 13 residues. This CDR3 reads CASSPRGPNIQYF. CDR3 coding DNA: TGTGCCAGCAGCCCTCGGGGGCCAAACATTCAGTACTTC.

The chain couples TRBV28 to TRBJ2-1, with D perhaps being TRBD1 or TRBD2 (5 bases each). CDR3 length equals 16 residues. The V end lost 11 bases, the J end lost 4 bases, and 24 bases lay between the germline ends. The germline CDR1 and CDR2 sequences are MDHEN and SYDVKM. CDR3 nucleotides: TGTGCCTCCGGGGCCGGGGAACCAACAATATACAATGAGCAGTTCTTC. It is translated as CASGAGEPTIYNEQFF.

This clonotype appeared many times. This chain links TRBV4-1 with TRBJ1-1; D uncertain. CDR3 length: 14 amino acids. V was trimmed by 4 bases and J by 0 bases, leaving 9 bases between them. From germline, CDR1 is MGHRA and CDR2 YSYEKL. The CDR3: CASSREGMNTEAFF. Here the CDR3 DNA reads TGCGCCAGCAGCCGTGAAGGGATGAACACTGAAGCTTTCTTT.

The V call is TRBV5-6, the J call TRBJ2-7; weak D call: TRBD1 (6 bases). V was pared by 2 bases and J by 5 bases, with 20 bases between. The CDR3 has 16 amino acids. Germline CDR1 SGHDT, CDR2 YYEEEE. CDR3 sequence reads: CASSFRGGRIDHEQYF. The CDR3 nucleotides are TGTGCCAGCAGCTTCCGTGGGGGCAGGATTGACCACGAGCAGTACTTC.

This clonotype was counted many times. The V call is TRBV7-6, the J call TRBJ1-1, with D tentatively TRBD1 (5 bases). The germline V gene has CDR1 SGHVS and CDR2 FNYEAQ. CDR3 size: 17 residues. The ends were cut back, 1 base at V and 1 base at J, with 16 bases in the middle. The CDR3 DNA reads as TGTGCCAGCAGCTTAGAAAGTTGGGGACGGCAGAACACTGAAGCTTTCTTT. Protein: CASSLESWGRQNTEAFF.

This rearrangement joins TRBV6-5 to TRBJ2-3, with a possible D match to TRBD2 (6 bases). The CDR3 extends over 16 amino acids. CDR1 is MNHEY and CDR2 is SVGAGI in the germline V gene. Deletions cut 5 bases from V and 2 bases from J, with 17 bases between. The CDR3 protein is CASSARWRGTTDTQYF. The CDR3 DNA sequence: TGTGCCAGCAGTGCCCGGTGGCGGGGAACCACAGATACGCAGTATTTT.

This clonotype was seen only a few times. The chain combines TRBV6-5 with TRBJ2-2, with 7 bases fitting TRBD2. The CDR3 has 17 amino acids. V gave up 2 bases and J gave up 0 bases; unmatched junction bases: 6. Germline-derived CDR1 and CDR2 are MNHEY and SVGAGI. The CDR3 region has the DNA TGTGCCAGCAGTTACCCCGGCGGGGGAGCGAACACCGGGGAGCTGTTTTTT. Translating it yields CASSYPGGGANTGELFF.

Many counts were recorded for this clonotype. The chain recombines TRBV6-1 with TRBJ1-6; 7 nucleotides line up with TRBD1. CDR1 is MNHNS and CDR2 is SASEGT in the germline V gene. Trimming at V came to 6 bases and at J to 0 bases, leaving 8 bases not matched to a gene. CDR3 length: 17 amino acids. In DNA form, the CDR3 reads TGTGCCAGCAGAACCCGGGACAGAAGCTCCTATAATTCACCCCTCCACTTT. It encodes CASRTRDRSSYNSPLHF.

This sequence joins TRBV12-3 or TRBV12-4 and TRBJ1-6; D might be TRBD1 (5 bases). This CDR3 contains 15 residues. V lost 7 bases to trimming and J lost 9 bases, with 19 bases between them. In DNA, the CDR3 is TGTGCCAGCACCCGAGGCGCAGGGCTGGGTTCACCCCTCCACTTT. Amino acid sequence: CASTRGAGLGSPLHF.

This clonotype occurred once. This rearrangement joins TRBV20-1 to TRBJ1-2; D is unresolved. CDR3 length equals 13 residues. Trimming pared 0 bases from V and 4 bases from J, leaving 9 bases between. In germline, CDR1 is DFQATT, CDR2 SNEGSKA (reference sequence). DNA for the CDR3: TGCAGTGCTAGAGATGGGGAAAGCTATGGCTACACCTTC. Translation: CSARDGESYGYTF.

The gene calls are TRBV20-1 and TRBJ1-6; TRBD1 matches 12 bases. CDR3 length: 22 amino acids. Germline V gene lookup returns CDR1 DFQATT and CDR2 SNEGSKA (reference sequence). V shed 0 bases, J shed 0 bases, and the junction held 15 bases outside the gene matches. The CDR3 sequence: CSARDEVGGTGGPSSYNSPLHF. The CDR3 DNA sequence: TGCAGTGCTAGAGATGAGGTGGGCGGGACAGGGGGCCCGAGCTCCTATAATTCACCCCTCCACTTT.

This clonotype appeared many times. The chain couples TRBV7-2 to TRBJ2-3, with D perhaps assigned TRBD1 or TRBD2 (5 bases each). Trimming shortened V by 8 bases and J by 2 bases, and 14 bases separated the two germline ends. The CDR3 totals 14 residues. Looked up from germline, CDR1 is SGHTA and CDR2 is FQGNSA. The CDR3 DNA reads TGTGCCAGCCTAGAGGGGTGGATCACAGATACGCAGTATTTT. This translates into CASLEGWITDTQYF.

This chain connects TRBV28 to TRBJ1-1, with D unresolved. V was shortened by 4 bases and J by 1 base, with 10 bases between the two germline ends. Germline CDR1 is MDHEN and CDR2 is SYDVKM. The CDR3 length is 14 residues. CDR3 DNA sequence: TGTGCCAGCAGTTATGAGGTGGAGAACACTGAAGCTTTCTTT. Protein sequence: CASSYEVENTEAFF. Based on the CDR3 plus reference TRBV28 and TRBJ1-1, the full variable domain is DVKVTQSSRYLVKRTGEKVFLECVQDMDHENMFWYRQDPGLGLRLIYFSYDVKMKEKGDIPEGYSVSREKKERFSLILESASTNQTSMYLCASSYEVENTEAFFGQGTRLTVV.

V is TRBV12-3 or TRBV12-4 and J is TRBJ2-1; 9 bases fit TRBD2. V lost 3 bases to trimming and J lost 3 bases; unmatched junction nucleotides: 6. The CDR3 runs 16 residues. CDR3 nucleotide sequence: TGTGCCAGCAGTTTCTTAGCGGGGGAGGGCTACAATGAGCAGTTCTTC. Translation gives CASSFLAGEGYNEQFF.

This clonotype was seen at least ten times. This chain joins TRBV7-2 and TRBJ1-1, with D possibly TRBD1 on 5 matching bases. V was trimmed by 3 bases and J by 3 bases, leaving 11 bases between them. There are 14 residues in the CDR3. Germline CDR1 and CDR2: SGHTA and FQGNSA. CDR3 DNA sequence: TGTGCCAGCAGCTTCGGATGGGGGGACACTGAAGCTTTCTTT. This sequence encodes CASSFGWGDTEAFF.

V is TRBV14 and J is TRBJ2-5; a possible D gene is TRBD2 (5 bases). V lost 2 bases to trimming and J lost 5 bases, with 12 bases between them. The germline V gene encodes CDR1 SGHDN and CDR2 FVKESK. This CDR3 contains 14 residues. The CDR3 reads CASSQWVEAETQYF. The CDR3 coding sequence is TGTGCCAGCAGCCAATGGGTGGAGGCGGAGACCCAGTACTTC.

Many counts were recorded for this clonotype. The chain uses TRBV7-9 and TRBJ2-1, with 12 bases that match TRBD1. This CDR3 comprises 15 residues. Trimming took 6 bases from V and 8 from J; bases not matched to a gene: 8. Per the germline V gene, CDR1 is SEHNR and CDR2 is FQNEAQ (reference sequence). CDR3 protein: CASSGDRGLLHEQFF. The CDR3, as DNA: TGTGCCAGCAGTGGGGACAGGGGGCTATTACATGAGCAGTTCTTC. Filled out from reference TRBV7-9 and TRBJ2-1, the complete variable domain reads DTGVSQNPRHKITKRGQNVTFRCDPISEHNRLYWYRQTLGQGPEFLTYFQNEAQLEKSRLLSDRFSAERPKGSFSTLEIQRTEQGDSAMYLCASSGDRGLLHEQFFGPGTRLTVL.

In this sample, this clonotype turned up a few times. The chain carries TRBV7-3 and TRBJ2-1; TRBD1 matches at 8 bases. The germline CDR1 and CDR2 sequences are SGHTA and FQGTGA. Trimming cost V 5 bases and J 8 bases; bases outside gene matches: 8. This CDR3 is 14 amino acids long. The CDR3 DNA reads as TGTGCCAGCAGCCTCGGGACAGGTTTCGATGAGCAGTTCTTC. It codes for CASSLGTGFDEQFF.

The rearrangement links TRBV20-1 to TRBJ2-1, with 9 bases aligning to TRBD1. V trimming: 1 base; J trimming: 3 bases; junction bases outside the gene matches: 10. This CDR3 region has 17 residues. Germline V lookup: CDR1 DFQATT, CDR2 SNEGSKA (reference sequence). Written as DNA, the CDR3 is TGCAGTGCTAGAGGCAGCGACAGGGGGTTGAACTACAATGAGCAGTTCTTC. Translation: CSARGSDRGLNYNEQFF.

In its sample, this clonotype was seen many times. This chain links TRBV7-8 with TRBJ1-1; D uncertain. Per the germline V gene, CDR1 is SGHVS and CDR2 is FQNEAQ. This CDR3 has 14 residues. Trimming took 5 bases from V and 3 from J, leaving 13 bases between them. CDR3 protein: CASSPSGHYTEAFF. For the CDR3, the DNA is TGTGCCAGCAGCCCATCCGGGCATTACACTGAAGCTTTCTTT.

This clonotype was recorded at least ten times. The chain links TRBV7-9 to TRBJ2-1, with D tentatively TRBD1 or TRBD2 (6 bases each). V was cut by 7 bases and J by 10 bases, with 14 bases left in between. This CDR3 region has 12 residues. CDR1 is SEHNR, CDR2 FQNEAQ, per germline (reference sequence). This chain's CDR3 is CASNGGGHEQFF. CDR3 nucleotide sequence: TGTGCCAGCAACGGAGGGGGGCACGAGCAGTTCTTC.